This is a list of T cell receptor beta chains from one sample in a study of PD-1 blockade in classical Hodgkin lymphoma. This table comes from immunoSEQ multiplex PCR, and its TCRdb copy is limited to in-frame clones, with some not included. The sample records tens of thousands of clones, more than 70% being singletons. The specimen was peripheral blood mononuclear cells (PBMCs), collected before the fourth cycle of nivolumab. The origin of the receptors is a human donor with classical Hodgkin lymphoma. The CDR3 runs from the conserved cysteine through the conserved F or W. D genes are given only for firm matches. Only part of the rows carry a size: once, few, many, or a class if the clone is expanded.

d_call clone_size j_call v_call cdr3_nt cdr3_aa
- - TRBJ1-6 TRBV13 TGTGCCAGCAGCGTCGGGGGGGGACCCCTCCACTTT CASSVGGGPLHF
- - TRBJ1-4 TRBV7-7 TGTGCCAGCAGCTTAGGTGGGACCGCTAATGAAAAACTGTTTTTT CASSLGGTANEKLFF
- - TRBJ1-4 TRBV15 TGTGCCACCAGCAGCTGGGGGGTTAGTGAAAAACTGTTTTTT CATSSWGVSEKLFF
TRBD2 - TRBJ2-3 TRBV4-1 TGCGCCAGCAGCCAAAGTGGGACTAGCGGGAGTGATACGCAGTATTTT CASSQSGTSGSDTQYF
TRBD1 - TRBJ2-7 TRBV6-4 TGTGCCAGATCCGACAGGGTCTATCTCTACGAGCAGTACTTC CARSDRVYLYEQYF
- once TRBJ1-1 TRBV11-3 TGTGCCAGCAGCCTTCCCTTGGCCATGAACACTGAAGCTTTCTTT CASSLPLAMNTEAFF
- - TRBJ2-7 TRBV7-2 TGTGCCAGCAGCTTAAGAGCCAGCCTCCGGGACGAGCAGTACTTC CASSLRASLRDEQYF
- - TRBJ2-3 TRBV10-3 TGTGCCATCAGCACGCGCCTCGGGAGCGGGACAGATACGCAGTATTTT CAISTRLGSGTDTQYF
TRBD1 once TRBJ2-6 TRBV7-3 TGTGCCAGCAGCTGGCACGGGACAGGGTTCTCTGGGGCCAACGTCCTGACTTTC CASSWHGTGFSGANVLTF
- few TRBJ2-7 TRBV6-1 TGTGCCACTCGAGAGACTGGACTCTACGAGCAGTACTTC CATRETGLYEQYF
- once TRBJ1-6 TRBV11-3 TGTGCCAGCAGCTTAGTCGCGGGTAATAATTCACCCCTCCACTTT CASSLVAGNNSPLHF
- - TRBJ2-7 TRBV4-3 TGCGCCAGCAGCCACCAACGCGGTGGTAGCCACGAGCAGTACTTC CASSHQRGGSHEQYF
- - TRBJ2-7 TRBV4-3 TGCGCCAGCAGCCAAAATGTTTGGGACGAGCAGTACTTC CASSQNVWDEQYF
- - TRBJ2-1 TRBV7-2 TGTGCCAGCAGCTTAGCGGGGGCGGGTTCTTACAATGAGCAGTTCTTC CASSLAGAGSYNEQFF
- - TRBJ2-7 TRBV6-5 TGTGCCAGCAGCCCTTTTAGGGGCTCCTACGAGCAGTACTTC CASSPFRGSYEQYF
TRBD2 - TRBJ2-1 TRBV2 TGTGCCAGCAGCAAGACTAGCGGGAGTCGGTACAATGAGCAGTTCTTC CASSKTSGSRYNEQFF
TRBD2 once TRBJ2-2 TRBV7-2 TGTGCCAGCACCCATCGGGCTAGCGGGAGGTTATGGGGTGCCGGGGAGCTGTTTTTT CASTHRASGRLWGAGELFF
- - TRBJ1-2 TRBV7-9 TGTGCCAGCAGGGTTTCGGGTCGGGAGAACTATGGCTACACCTTC CASRVSGRENYGYTF
TRBD1 - TRBJ1-2 TRBV7-3 TGTGCCAGCAGCTCCAATCCGACAGGGAACTATGGCTACACCTTC CASSSNPTGNYGYTF
- - TRBJ2-5 TRBV21-1 TGTGCCAGCAGCCTATCCCCCCCCGGGGTCCAAGAGACCCAGTACTTC CASSLSPPGVQETQYF
- - TRBJ2-3 TRBV7-8 TGTGCCAGCAGCTTAGGGGGCGGGGCGGGGACAGATACGCAGTATTTT CASSLGGGAGTDTQYF
- - TRBJ2-1 TRBV10-3 TGTGCCATCAGTGAGTCCGTTAGTGGACATCTCTTCTTC CAISESVSGHLFF
- - TRBJ2-7 TRBV6-5 TGTGCCAGCAGTTACGAGCAGGGAATCCACGAGCAGTACTTC CASSYEQGIHEQYF
TRBD1 - TRBJ2-3 TRBV7-9 TGTGCCAGCAGCAACGGACAGGGGGCTGGCACAGATACGCAGTATTTT CASSNGQGAGTDTQYF
- once TRBJ2-7 TRBV28 TGTGCCAGCAGTTTATCCCCGGACCAGGGCGAGCAGTACTTC CASSLSPDQGEQYF
- - TRBJ2-6 TRBV5-1 TGCGCCAGCAGCTTGACCCCTGGGGCCAACGTCCTGACTTTC CASSLTPGANVLTF
TRBD2 - TRBJ2-1 TRBV7-8 TGTGCCAGCAGCTTAGTAGGGACTAGCGGGGCGGTCAATGAGCAGTTCTTC CASSLVGTSGAVNEQFF
TRBD1 - TRBJ2-3 TRBV9 TGTGCCAGCAGCGGGGGACAGGGGCGAAGCACAGATACGCAGTATTTT CASSGGQGRSTDTQYF
TRBD2 once TRBJ2-1 TRBV7-2 TGTGCCAGCAGCTTATCCCCAGCGGGAGGGGCTCGGGAGCAGTTCTTC CASSLSPAGGAREQFF
- - TRBJ1-2 TRBV28 TGTGCCAGCAGCCCACCGAACTATGGCTACACCTTC CASSPPNYGYTF
- - TRBJ2-6 TRBV6-1 TGTGCCAGCAGACTGACAGTCTCTGGGGCCAACGTCCTGACTTTC CASRLTVSGANVLTF
TRBD1 - TRBJ1-2 TRBV5-6 TGTGCCAGCAGCTTTGGTGACAGGGCGGGTGGCTACACCTTC CASSFGDRAGGYTF
- - TRBJ1-2 TRBV30 TGTGCCCTAAGTGGGGGAAGTTATGGCTACACCTTC CALSGGSYGYTF
- - TRBJ1-3 TRBV7-8 TGTGCCAGCAGCTTACTCGGACGCCACTCTGGAAACACCATATATTTT CASSLLGRHSGNTIYF
TRBD2 few TRBJ2-5 TRBV5-4 TGTGCCAGCAGCTTAGGGCTAGCGGCAAATAAAGAGACCCAGTACTTC CASSLGLAANKETQYF
- - TRBJ2-1 TRBV6-1 TGTGCCAGCATAATTGGGCGCAGCTCCTACAATGAGCAGTTCTTC CASIIGRSSYNEQFF
- - TRBJ1-2 TRBV4-3 TGCGCCAGCAGCCAAGATGGGACCGGGGGAACCTATGGCTACACCTTC CASSQDGTGGTYGYTF
- - TRBJ2-2 TRBV11-2 TGTGCCAGCAGCCTTCAACAAACCGGGGAGCTGTTTTTT CASSLQQTGELFF
- medium-sized TRBJ1-1 TRBV6-6 TGTGCCAGCAGCGCCGGCCCCCTCACTGAAGCTTTCTTT CASSAGPLTEAFF
TRBD2 - TRBJ2-2 TRBV28 TGTGCCAGCCGAAGCGGGACGAACACCGGGGAGCTGTTTTTT CASRSGTNTGELFF
- - TRBJ2-2 TRBV21-1 TGTGCCAGCAGCAAAGGGGATTGGGTCCCCCGCCCCCCCGGGGAGCTGTTTTTT CASSKGDWVPRPPGELFF
TRBD1 few TRBJ1-2 TRBV2 TGTGCCGGGGGTCAGGGGGTCGGCTATGGCTACACCTTC CAGGQGVGYGYTF
- few TRBJ1-2 TRBV5-4 TGTGCCAGCAGCTTATCGGGGTATGGGTATGGCTACACCTTC CASSLSGYGYGYTF
TRBD1 few TRBJ2-7 TRBV5-5 TGTGCCAGCAGCACGGATACCGGGACAGCCCTCTACGAGCAGTACTTC CASSTDTGTALYEQYF